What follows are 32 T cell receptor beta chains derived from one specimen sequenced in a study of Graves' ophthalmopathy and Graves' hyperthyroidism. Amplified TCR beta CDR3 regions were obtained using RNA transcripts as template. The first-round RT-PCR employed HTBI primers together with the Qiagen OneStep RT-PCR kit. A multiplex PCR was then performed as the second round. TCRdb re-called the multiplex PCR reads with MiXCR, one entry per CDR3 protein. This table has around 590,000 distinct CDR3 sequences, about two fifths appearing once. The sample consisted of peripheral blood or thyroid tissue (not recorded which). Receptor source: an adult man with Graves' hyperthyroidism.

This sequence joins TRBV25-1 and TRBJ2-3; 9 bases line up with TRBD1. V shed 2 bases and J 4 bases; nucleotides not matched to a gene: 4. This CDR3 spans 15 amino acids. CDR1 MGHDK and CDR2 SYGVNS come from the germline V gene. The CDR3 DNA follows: TGTGCCAGCAGTGAAATAGGACAGGGGTCAGATACGCAGTATTTT. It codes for CASSEIGQGSDTQYF.

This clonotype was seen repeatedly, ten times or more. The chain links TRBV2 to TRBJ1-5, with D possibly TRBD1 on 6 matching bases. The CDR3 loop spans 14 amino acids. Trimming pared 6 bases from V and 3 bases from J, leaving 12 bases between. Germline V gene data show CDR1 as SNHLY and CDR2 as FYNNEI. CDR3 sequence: CASSPDRNNQPQHF. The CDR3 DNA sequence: TGTGCCAGCAGCCCCGACAGGAACAATCAGCCCCAGCATTTT.

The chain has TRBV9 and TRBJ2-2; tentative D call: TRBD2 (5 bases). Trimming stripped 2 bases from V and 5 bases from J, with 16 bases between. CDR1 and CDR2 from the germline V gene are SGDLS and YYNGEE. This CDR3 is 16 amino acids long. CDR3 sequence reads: CASSVRGTVGTGELFF. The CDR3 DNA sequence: TGTGCCAGCAGCGTTCGGGGAACAGTTGGAACCGGGGAGCTGTTTTTT.

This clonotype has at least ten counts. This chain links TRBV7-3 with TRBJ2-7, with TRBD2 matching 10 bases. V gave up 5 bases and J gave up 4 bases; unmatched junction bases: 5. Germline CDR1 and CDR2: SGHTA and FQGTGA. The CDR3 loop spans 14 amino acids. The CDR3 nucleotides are TGTGCCAGCAGCCCTAGCGGGAGTGGGTACGAGCAGTACTTC. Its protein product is CASSPSGSGYEQYF.

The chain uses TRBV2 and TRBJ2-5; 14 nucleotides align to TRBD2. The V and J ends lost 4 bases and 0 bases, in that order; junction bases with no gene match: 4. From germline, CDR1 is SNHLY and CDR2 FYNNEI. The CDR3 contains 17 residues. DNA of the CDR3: TGTGCCAGCAGTGCTTCGGGACTAGCGGGAGACCAAGAGACCCAGTACTTC. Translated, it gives CASSASGLAGDQETQYF.

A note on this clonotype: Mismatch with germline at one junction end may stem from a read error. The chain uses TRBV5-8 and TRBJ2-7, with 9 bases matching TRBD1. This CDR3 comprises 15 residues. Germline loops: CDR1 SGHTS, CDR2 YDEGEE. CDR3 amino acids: CANSLAGTGNYEQYF. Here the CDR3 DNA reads TGTGCCAACAGCTTGGCCGGGACAGGGAACTACGAGCAGTACTTC.

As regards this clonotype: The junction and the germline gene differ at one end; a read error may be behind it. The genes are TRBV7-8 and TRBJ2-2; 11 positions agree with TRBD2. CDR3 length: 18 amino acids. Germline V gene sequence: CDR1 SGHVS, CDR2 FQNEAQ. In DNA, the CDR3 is TGTGCCAGCGGCTTAGAAGCTAGCGGGGGGACGAACACCGGGGAGCTGTTTTTT. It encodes CASGLEASGGTNTGELFF. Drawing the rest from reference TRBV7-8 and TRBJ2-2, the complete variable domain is GAGVSQSPRYKVAKRGQDVALRCDPISGHVSLFWYQQALGQGPEFLTYFQNEAQLDKSGLPSDRFFAERPEGSVSTLKIQRTQQEDSAVYLCASGLEASGGTNTGELFFGEGSRLTVL.

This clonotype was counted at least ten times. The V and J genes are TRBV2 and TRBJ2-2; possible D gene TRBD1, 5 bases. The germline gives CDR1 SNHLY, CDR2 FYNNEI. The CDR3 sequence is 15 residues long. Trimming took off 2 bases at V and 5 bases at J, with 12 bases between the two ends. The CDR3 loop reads CASSESGQGTGELFF. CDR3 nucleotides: TGTGCCAGCAGTGAATCAGGGCAGGGTACCGGGGAGCTGTTTTTT.

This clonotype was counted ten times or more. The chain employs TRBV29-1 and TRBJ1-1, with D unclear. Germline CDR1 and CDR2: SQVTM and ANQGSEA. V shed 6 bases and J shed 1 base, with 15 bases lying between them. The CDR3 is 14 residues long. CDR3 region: CSVPIRGENTEAFF. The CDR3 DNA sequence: TGCAGCGTCCCCATACGGGGAGAGAACACTGAAGCTTTCTTT.

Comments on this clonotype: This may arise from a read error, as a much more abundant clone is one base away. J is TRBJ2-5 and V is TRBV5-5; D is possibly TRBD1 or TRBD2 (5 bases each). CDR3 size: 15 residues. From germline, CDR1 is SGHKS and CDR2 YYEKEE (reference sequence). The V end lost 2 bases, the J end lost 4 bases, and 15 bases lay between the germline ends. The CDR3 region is CASSFGGWQGETQYF. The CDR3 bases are TGTGCCAGCAGCTTTGGGGGATGGCAAGGAGAGACCCAGTACTTC.

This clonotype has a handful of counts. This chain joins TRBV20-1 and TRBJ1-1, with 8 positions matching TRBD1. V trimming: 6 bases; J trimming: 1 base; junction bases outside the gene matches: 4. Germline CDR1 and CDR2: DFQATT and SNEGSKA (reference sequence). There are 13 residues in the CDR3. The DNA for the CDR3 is TGCAGTGCCCCGGACAGGGCGAACACTGAAGCTTTCTTT. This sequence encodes CSAPDRANTEAFF.

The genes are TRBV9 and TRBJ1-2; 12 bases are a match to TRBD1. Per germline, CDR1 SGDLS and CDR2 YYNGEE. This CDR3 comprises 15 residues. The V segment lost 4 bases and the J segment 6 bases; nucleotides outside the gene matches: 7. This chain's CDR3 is CASSIRDRGPNGYTF. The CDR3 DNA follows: TGTGCCAGCAGCATCCGGGACAGGGGGCCGAATGGCTACACCTTC.

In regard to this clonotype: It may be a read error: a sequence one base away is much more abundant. The CDR3 coding sequence is TGTGCCAGCAGCTTAGGGGGACTGCTCACCGGGGAGCTGTTTTTT. Protein: CASSLGGLLTGELFF. V usage is TRBV7-9 and J usage is TRBJ2-2, with a weak D call TRBD2 (6 bases). CDR3 length: 15 amino acids. The V and J ends lost 1 base and 4 bases respectively, with 10 bases between them. Per the germline V gene, CDR1 is SEHNR and CDR2 is FQNEAQ (reference sequence).

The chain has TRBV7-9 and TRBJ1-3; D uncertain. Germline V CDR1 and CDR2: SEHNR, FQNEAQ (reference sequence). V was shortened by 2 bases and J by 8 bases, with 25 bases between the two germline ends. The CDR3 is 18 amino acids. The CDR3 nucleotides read TGTGCCAGCAGCTTAAGATCAGGCAGCTTACACTATGGCTACACCATATATTTT. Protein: CASSLRSGSLHYGYTIYF.

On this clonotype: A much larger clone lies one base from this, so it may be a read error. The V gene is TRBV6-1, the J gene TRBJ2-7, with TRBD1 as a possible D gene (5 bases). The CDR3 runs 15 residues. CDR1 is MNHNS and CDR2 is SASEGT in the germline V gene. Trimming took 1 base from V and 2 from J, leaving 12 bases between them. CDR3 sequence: CASSEGPGMAYEQYF. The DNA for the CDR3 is TGTGCCAGCAGTGAAGGGCCAGGGATGGCCTACGAGCAGTACTTC.

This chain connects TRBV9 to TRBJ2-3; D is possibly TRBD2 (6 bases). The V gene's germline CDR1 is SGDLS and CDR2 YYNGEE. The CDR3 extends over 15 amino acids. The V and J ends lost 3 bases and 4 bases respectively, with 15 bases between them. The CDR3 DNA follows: TGTGCCAGCAGCGCGGGCGGGGCGGTCGCAGATACGCAGTATTTT. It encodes CASSAGGAVADTQYF.

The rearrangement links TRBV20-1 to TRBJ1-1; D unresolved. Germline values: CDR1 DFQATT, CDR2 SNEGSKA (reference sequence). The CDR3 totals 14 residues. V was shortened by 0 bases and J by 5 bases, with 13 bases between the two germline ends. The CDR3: CSARDNFGGTEAFF. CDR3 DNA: TGCAGTGCTAGAGATAATTTTGGAGGGACTGAAGCTTTCTTT.

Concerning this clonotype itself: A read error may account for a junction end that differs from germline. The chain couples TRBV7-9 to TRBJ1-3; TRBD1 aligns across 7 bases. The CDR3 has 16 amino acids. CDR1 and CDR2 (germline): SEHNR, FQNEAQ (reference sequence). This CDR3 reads CASSPGTVYSGNTIYF. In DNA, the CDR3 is TGCGCCAGCAGCCCCGGGACAGTCTACTCTGGAAACACCATATATTTT.

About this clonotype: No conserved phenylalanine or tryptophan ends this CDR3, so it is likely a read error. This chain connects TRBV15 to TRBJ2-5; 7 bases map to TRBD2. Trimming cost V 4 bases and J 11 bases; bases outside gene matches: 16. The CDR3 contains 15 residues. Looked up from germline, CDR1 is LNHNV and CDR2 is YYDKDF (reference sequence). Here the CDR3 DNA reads TGTGCCACCAGCATGCGGGGGAGGGCCGAGGATACGCAGTACTAC. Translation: CATSMRGRAEDTQYY.

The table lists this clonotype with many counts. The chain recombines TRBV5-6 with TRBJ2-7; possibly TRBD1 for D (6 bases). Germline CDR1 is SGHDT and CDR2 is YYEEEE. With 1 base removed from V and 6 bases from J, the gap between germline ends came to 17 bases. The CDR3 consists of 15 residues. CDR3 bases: TGTGCCAGCAGCTTGTTTGGCAGGGGTTTCTCCGAGCAGTACTTC. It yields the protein CASSLFGRGFSEQYF.

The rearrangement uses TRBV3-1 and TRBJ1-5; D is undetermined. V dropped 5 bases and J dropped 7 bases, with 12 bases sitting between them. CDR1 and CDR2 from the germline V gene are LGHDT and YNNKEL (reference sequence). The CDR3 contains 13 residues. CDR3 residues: CASSEGRSQPQHF. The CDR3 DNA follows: TGTGCCAGCAGCGAAGGGCGAAGCCAGCCCCAGCATTTT.

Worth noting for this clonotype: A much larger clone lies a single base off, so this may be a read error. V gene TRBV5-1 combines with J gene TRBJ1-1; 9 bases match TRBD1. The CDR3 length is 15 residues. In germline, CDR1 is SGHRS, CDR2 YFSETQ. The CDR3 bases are TGCGCCAGCAGCCAACAGGGGGCCGGGAACACTGAAGCTTCCTTT. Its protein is CASSQQGAGNTEASF.

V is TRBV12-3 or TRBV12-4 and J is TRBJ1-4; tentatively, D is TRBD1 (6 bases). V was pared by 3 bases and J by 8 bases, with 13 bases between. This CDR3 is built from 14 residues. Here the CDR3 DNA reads TGTGCCAGCAGTTTGAACGGGGGCAACGAAAAACTGTTTTTT. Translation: CASSLNGGNEKLFF.

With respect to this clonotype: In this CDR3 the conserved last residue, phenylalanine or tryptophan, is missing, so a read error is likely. The CDR3 DNA reads as TGTGCCAGCAGCATTAGCGGGGGGGCCTCCGAGCAGTACCTC. Its translation is CASSISGGASEQYL. This rearrangement joins TRBV11-2 to TRBJ2-7; 11 bases match TRBD2. The CDR3 is made up of 14 amino acids. V trimming: 5 bases; J trimming: 6 bases; junction bases outside the gene matches: 6. Per germline, CDR1 SGHAT and CDR2 FQNNGV.

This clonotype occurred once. Written as DNA, the CDR3 is TGCAGTGCTAGACTTACAGGGGGCGGACTTGGAAACACCATATATTTT. It specifies CSARLTGGGLGNTIYF. This chain connects TRBV20-1 to TRBJ1-3; the match to TRBD1 covers 9 bases. Germline trimming cut 2 bases from V and 3 bases from J; bases unmatched to any gene: 8. Germline V gene lookup returns CDR1 DFQATT and CDR2 SNEGSKA (reference sequence). The CDR3 runs to 16 residues.

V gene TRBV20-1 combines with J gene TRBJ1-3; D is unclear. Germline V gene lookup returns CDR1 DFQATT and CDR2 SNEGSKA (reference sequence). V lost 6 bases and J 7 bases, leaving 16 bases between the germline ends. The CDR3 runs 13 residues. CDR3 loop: CSALLPGRNTIYF. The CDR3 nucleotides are TGCAGTGCCCTGTTGCCTGGACGGAACACCATATATTTT.

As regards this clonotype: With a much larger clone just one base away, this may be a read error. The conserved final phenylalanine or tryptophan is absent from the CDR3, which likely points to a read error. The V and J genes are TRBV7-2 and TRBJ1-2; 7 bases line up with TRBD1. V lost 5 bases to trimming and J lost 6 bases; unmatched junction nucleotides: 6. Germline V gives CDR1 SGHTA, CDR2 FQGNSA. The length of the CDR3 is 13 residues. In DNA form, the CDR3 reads TGTGCCAGCAGCCTCCGGGACAGAGATGGCTACACCCTC. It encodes CASSLRDRDGYTL.

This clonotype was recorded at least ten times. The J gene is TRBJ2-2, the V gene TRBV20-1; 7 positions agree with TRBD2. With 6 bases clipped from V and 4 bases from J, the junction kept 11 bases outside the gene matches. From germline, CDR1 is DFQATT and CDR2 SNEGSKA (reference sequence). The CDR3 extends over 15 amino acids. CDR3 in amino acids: CSASGGASGTGELFF. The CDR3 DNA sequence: TGCAGTGCCAGCGGTGGGGCTAGCGGCACCGGGGAGCTGTTTTTT.

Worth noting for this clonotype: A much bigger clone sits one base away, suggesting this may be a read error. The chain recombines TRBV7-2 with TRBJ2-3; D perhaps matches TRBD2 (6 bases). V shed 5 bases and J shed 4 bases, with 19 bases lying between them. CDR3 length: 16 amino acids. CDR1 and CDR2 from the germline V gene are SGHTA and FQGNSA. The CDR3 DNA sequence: TGTGCCAGCAGCAGAGTCGGACTATCGGGGGCAGATACGCAGTATTTT. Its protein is CASSRVGLSGADTQYF.

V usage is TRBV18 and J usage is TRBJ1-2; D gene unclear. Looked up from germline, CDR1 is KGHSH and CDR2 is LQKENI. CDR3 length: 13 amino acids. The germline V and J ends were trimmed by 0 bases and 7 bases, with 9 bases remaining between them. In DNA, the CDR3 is TGTGCCAGCTCACCACCGATCGGACGTGGCTACACCTTC. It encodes CASSPPIGRGYTF. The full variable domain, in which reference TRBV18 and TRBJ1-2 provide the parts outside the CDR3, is NAGVMQNPRHLVRRRGQEARLRCSPMKGHSHVYWYRQLPEEGLKFMVYLQKENIIDESGMPKERFSAEFPKEGPSILRIQQVVRGDSAAYFCASSPPIGRGYTFGSGTRLTVV.

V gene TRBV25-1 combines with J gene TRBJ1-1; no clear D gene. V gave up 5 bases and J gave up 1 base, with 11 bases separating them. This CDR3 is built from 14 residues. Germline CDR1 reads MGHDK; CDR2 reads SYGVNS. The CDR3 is CASSLLWANTEAFF. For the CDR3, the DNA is TGTGCCAGCAGTTTATTGTGGGCGAACACTGAAGCTTTCTTT.

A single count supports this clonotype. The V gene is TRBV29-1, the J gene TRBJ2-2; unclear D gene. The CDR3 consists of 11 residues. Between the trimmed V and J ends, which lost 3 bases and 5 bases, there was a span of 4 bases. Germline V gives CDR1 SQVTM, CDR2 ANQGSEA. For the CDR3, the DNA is TGCAGCGTTGACCGGACCGGGGAGCTGTTTTTT. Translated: CSVDRTGELFF.